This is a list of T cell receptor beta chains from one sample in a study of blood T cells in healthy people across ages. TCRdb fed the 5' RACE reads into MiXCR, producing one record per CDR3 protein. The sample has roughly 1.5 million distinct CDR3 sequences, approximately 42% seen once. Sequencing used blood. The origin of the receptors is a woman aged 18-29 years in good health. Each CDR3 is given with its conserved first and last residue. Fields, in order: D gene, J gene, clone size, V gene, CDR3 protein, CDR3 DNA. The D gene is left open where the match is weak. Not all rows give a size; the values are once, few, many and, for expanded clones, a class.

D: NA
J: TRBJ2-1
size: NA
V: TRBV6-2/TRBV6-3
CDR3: CASSLQGLWYNEQFF
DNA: TGTGCCAGCAGTCTCCAGGGTTTGTGGTACAATGAGCAGTTCTTC

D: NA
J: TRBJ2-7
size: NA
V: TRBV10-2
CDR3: CASRPPLSGAYEQYF
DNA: TGCGCCAGCAGGCCCCCACTGAGTGGAGCCTACGAGCAGTACTTC

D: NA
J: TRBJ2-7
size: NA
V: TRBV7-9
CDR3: CASSTTRWSMSSYEQYF
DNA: TGTGCCAGCAGCACCACCCGCTGGTCAATGAGCTCCTACGAGCAGTACTTC

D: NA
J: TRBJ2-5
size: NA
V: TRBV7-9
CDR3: CASAVTTETQYF
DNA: TGTGCCAGCGCCGTTACCACAGAGACCCAGTACTTC

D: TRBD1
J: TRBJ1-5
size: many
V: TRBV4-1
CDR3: CASSQGQGYQPQHF
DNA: TGCGCCAGCAGCCAAGGACAGGGATATCAGCCCCAGCATTTT

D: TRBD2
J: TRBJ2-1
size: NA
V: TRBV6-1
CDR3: CASILAGGLGNEQFF
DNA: TGTGCCAGCATACTAGCGGGGGGACTGGGTAATGAGCAGTTCTTC

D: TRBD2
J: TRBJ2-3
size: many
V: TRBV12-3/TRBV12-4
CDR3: CASSFGGEGDTQYF
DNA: TGTGCCAGCAGTTTCGGCGGGGAGGGAGATACGCAGTATTTT

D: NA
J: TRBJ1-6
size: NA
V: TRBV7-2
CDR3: CASSLAGLGNSPLHF
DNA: TGTGCCAGCAGCTTAGCAGGGCTTGGTAATTCACCCCTCCACTTT

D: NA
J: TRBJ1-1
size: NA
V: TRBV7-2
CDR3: CASSSQGGGSEAFF
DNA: TGTGCCAGCAGCTCCCAAGGGGGGGGGTCTGAAGCTTTCTTT

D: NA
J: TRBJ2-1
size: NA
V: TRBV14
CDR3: CASSFSPGDEQFF
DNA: TGTGCCAGCAGCTTCTCCCCTGGGGATGAGCAGTTCTTC

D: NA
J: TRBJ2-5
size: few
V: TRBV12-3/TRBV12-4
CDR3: CASSFFRELQETQYF
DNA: TGTGCCAGCAGTTTCTTCAGGGAGCTACAAGAGACCCAGTACTTC

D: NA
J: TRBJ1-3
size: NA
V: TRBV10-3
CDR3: CAISQILQSSGNTIYF
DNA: TGTGCCATCAGTCAAATTTTGCAGAGCTCTGGAAACACCATATATTTT

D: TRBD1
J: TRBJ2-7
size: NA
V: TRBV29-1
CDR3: CSVGGQGSSYEQYF
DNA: TGCAGCGTGGGGGGACAGGGGAGCTCCTACGAGCAGTACTTC

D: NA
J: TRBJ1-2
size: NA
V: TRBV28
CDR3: CAILAGAYDYTF
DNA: TGTGCCATCCTCGCCGGGGCCTATGACTACACCTTC

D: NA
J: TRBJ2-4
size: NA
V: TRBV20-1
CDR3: CSATQGLGVIQYF
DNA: TGCAGTGCTACTCAGGGCCTGGGGGTCATTCAGTACTTC

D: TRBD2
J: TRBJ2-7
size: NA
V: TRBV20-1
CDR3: CSADGTSGINEQYF
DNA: TGCAGTGCCGATGGCACTAGCGGGATCAATGAGCAGTACTTC

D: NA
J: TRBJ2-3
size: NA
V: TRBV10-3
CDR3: CAISELAGITDTQYF
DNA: TGTGCCATCAGTGAGCTGGCGGGGATCACAGATACGCAGTATTTT

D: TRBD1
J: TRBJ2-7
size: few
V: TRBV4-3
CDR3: CASSQLRTGSYEQYF
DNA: TGCGCCAGCAGCCAATTAAGGACAGGCTCCTACGAGCAGTACTTC

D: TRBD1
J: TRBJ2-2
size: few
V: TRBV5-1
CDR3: CASSIGQGKNTGELFF
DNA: TGCGCCAGCAGCATCGGACAGGGGAAGAACACCGGGGAGCTGTTTTTT

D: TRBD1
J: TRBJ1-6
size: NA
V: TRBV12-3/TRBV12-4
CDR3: CASSNLQGKESPLHF
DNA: TGTGCCAGCAGTAATCTACAGGGGAAGGAGTCACCCCTCCACTTT

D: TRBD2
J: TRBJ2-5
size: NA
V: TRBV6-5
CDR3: CASSYSPLAGDQETQYF
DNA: TGTGCCAGCAGTTACTCCCCTCTAGCGGGAGATCAAGAGACCCAGTACTTC

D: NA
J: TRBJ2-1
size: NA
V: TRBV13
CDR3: CASSLDGSPYNEQFF
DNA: TGTGCCAGCAGCTTAGACGGGAGCCCTTACAATGAGCAGTTCTTC

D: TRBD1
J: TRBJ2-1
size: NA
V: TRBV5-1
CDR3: CASSFDRGHETQFF
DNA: TGCGCCAGCAGCTTTGACAGGGGGCATGAGACCCAGTTCTTC

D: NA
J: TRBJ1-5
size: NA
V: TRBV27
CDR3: CASSPEPDYSNQPQHF
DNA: TGTGCCAGCAGTCCCGAGCCGGACTATAGCAATCAGCCCCAGCATTTT

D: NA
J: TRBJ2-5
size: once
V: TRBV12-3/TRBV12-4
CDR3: CASSPGPRGETQYF
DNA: TGTGCCAGCAGCCCTGGTCCGCGAGGAGAGACCCAGTACTTC

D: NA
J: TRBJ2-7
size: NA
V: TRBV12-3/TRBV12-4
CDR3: CASSLRRGYEQYF
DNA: TGTGCCAGCAGTTTAAGGCGGGGCTACGAGCAGTACTTC